This T cell receptor (beta chain) came from a study of blood T cells in healthy people across ages. A second PCR, run for about 7 to 11 cycles, used a sample-barcoded 5' primer plus a J-beta primer mix. All samples yielded 2.5 million or more CDR3-containing paired-end reads. TCRdb re-called the 5' RACE reads with MiXCR, one entry per CDR3 protein. The data hold over 1,300,000 distinct CDR3 sequences, with approximately 63% observed a single time. This clonotype was recorded many times. Germline V gene lookup returns CDR1 MDHEN and CDR2 SYDVKM. V gave up 6 bases and J gave up 7 bases, with 10 bases separating them. The CDR3 has 11 amino acids.

This TCR derives from a man aged 18-30 years in good health. Sequenced sample: blood. The rearrangement uses TRBV28 and TRBJ2-7, with D tentatively TRBD2 (5 bases). This chain's CDR3 is CASSPPGEQYF. The DNA for the CDR3 is TGTGCCAGCAGCCCCCCGGGAGAGCAGTACTTC.